Presented here are 6 T cell receptor beta chains from one specimen sequenced in a study of CD8+ T cells in alopecia areata. cDNA prepared by RNA extraction and subsequent reverse transcription served as the template for sequencing. Clones were read by immunoSEQ multiplex PCR, and TCRdb kept only the in-frame ones, dropping some. This sample comprises 250,000 or so clones, none seen once only. Markers used for sorting pooled cutaneous lymph node cells were CD4, CD8alpha, NKG2D, NKG2ACE and others. What was sequenced was CD4+ T cells sorted from a lymph node. The receptors shown here come from a C3H/HeJ mouse with alopecia areata. These mice share the MHC haplotype H2-k.

With respect to this clone: Gene names denote mouse genes. The read halts 4 residues ahead of the CDR3 end, with the missing end drawn from the germline J gene. Other DNA sequences in the sample encode the same CDR3. This chain connects TRBV13-1 to TRBJ2-7, with TRBD2 matching 9 bases. V trimming: 3 bases; J trimming: 0 bases; junction bases outside the gene matches: 1. The CDR3 loop spans 14 amino acids. CDR1 is NSHNY, CDR2 SYGAGN, per germline. CDR3 loop: CASSGGGASYEQYF. Partial CDR3 DNA: TGTGCCAGCAGTGGTGGGGGGGCCTCCTAT.

This clone was seen more than once but under ten times. Gene names follow the mouse nomenclature. The DNA ends 4 residues before the CDR3 does, and the rest of the CDR3 is filled in from the germline J gene. This specimen includes other DNA sequences encoding the same CDR3. The genes are TRBV5 and TRBJ2-2, with 9 bases identical to TRBD1. The V gene's germline CDR1 is LGHNA and CDR2 YNLKQL (reference sequence). This CDR3 comprises 16 residues. Trimming took 4 bases from V and 4 from J; bases not matched to a gene: 7. The CDR3 bases that were read are TGTGCCAGCAGCCGCACAGGGGGCGCGGGCACCGGG. Translated, it gives CASSRTGGAGTG. The whole CDR3 region reads CASSRTGGAGTGQLYF.

This clone appeared a few times. All gene names here are mouse names. The read gets to within 4 residues of the CDR3 end, and the germline J gene fills in the rest. The same CDR3 is also encoded by other DNA sequences in this sample. This chain links TRBV1 with TRBJ1-2; TRBD1 aligns across 10 bases. The V gene's germline CDR1 is NSQYPW and CDR2 LRSPGD (reference sequence). J was trimmed by 1 base and V by 3 bases; bases with no gene match: 2. The CDR3 runs 15 residues. The chain's CDR3 is CTCSAGQGLNSDYTF. CDR3 bases read: TGCACCTGCAGTGCGGGACAGGGGTTAAACTCC.

The table lists this clone with a few counts. Gene names are the mouse ones. The read falls 4 residues short of the CDR3 end, and the missing part is taken from the germline J gene. This chain uses TRBV17 with TRBJ2-2; D perhaps matches TRBD2 (6 bases). Deletions cut 5 bases from V and 1 base from J, with 8 bases between. Germline CDR1 and CDR2: MNHDT and YYDKIL. The CDR3 consists of 14 residues. The sequenced CDR3 bases are TGTGCTAGCAGTGTGGGGGAAAACACCGGG. Protein product: CASSVGENTG. The entire CDR3 protein is CASSVGENTGQLYF.

Regarding this clone: Mouse names are used for the genes. Sequencing ends 4 residues short of the CDR3 end; the germline J gene provides the rest. The J gene is TRBJ2-3, the V gene TRBV13-1; 10 bases are a match to TRBD2. Germline V lookup: CDR1 NSHNY, CDR2 SYGAGN. The CDR3 loop spans 16 amino acids. Germline trimming cut 2 bases from V and 2 bases from J; bases unmatched to any gene: 5. The covered CDR3 bases are TGTGCCAGCAGTGACGGCTGGGGGGGCCATGCAGAA. It is translated as CASSDGWGGHAE. The entire CDR3 is CASSDGWGGHAETLYF.

This clone turned up a few times. Germline and genes: mouse. The CDR3 extends 4 residues past the end of the read, so its final part is completed from the germline J gene. This chain connects TRBV13-3 to TRBJ2-1; tentative D call: TRBD1 (6 bases). Trimming took 0 bases from V and 0 from J, leaving 10 bases between them. Germline assignment: CDR1 NNHDY and CDR2 SYVADS. The CDR3 extends over 16 amino acids. The CDR3 DNA, read in part, is TGTGCCAGCAGTGATGCAACAGGGAATAACTATGCT. Encoded protein: CASSDATGNNYA. In full, the CDR3 reads CASSDATGNNYAEQFF.